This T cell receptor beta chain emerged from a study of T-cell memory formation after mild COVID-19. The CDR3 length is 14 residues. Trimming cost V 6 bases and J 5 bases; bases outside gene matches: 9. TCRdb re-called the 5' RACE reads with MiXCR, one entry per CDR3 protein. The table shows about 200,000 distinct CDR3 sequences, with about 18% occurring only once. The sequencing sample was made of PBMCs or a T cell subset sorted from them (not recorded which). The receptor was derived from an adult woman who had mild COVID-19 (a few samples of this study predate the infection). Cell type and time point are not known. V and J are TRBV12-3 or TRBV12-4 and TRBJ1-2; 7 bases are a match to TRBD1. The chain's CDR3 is CASRNTGAGYGYTF. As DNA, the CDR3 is TGTGCCAGCAGGAACACAGGGGCAGGGTATGGCTACACCTTC.